This T cell receptor (beta chain) was identified during a study of low-dose radiotherapy and immunotherapy resistance in tumors. TRAV- and TRBV-specific primers, spanning alpha and beta chains, primed first-strand cDNA. The TCRs were subjected to amplification over roughly 20 PCR cycles employing a constant-region primer in conjunction with a V-primer adapter. TCRdb re-analysed the reads in MiXCR, keeping a single row per CDR3 protein. The data contain 75,000 to 95,000 distinct CDR3 sequences, around 20% of them singletons. After removal of 5 bases from V and 4 bases from J, the junction contained 9 bases not matched to a gene. The V gene's germline CDR1 is SGHVS and CDR2 FQNEAQ. This CDR3 has 15 amino acids. The time point denotes: after trial treatment. Specified treatment: LDRT plus nivolumab, ipilimumab, low-dose cyclophosphamide and aspirin (RACIN trial). As their treatment, donors received nivolumab, ipilimumab, aspirin, low-dose cyclophosphamide and low-dose radiotherapy.

The input for sequencing was PBMCs, taken after low-dose radiotherapy plus immunotherapy. The chain couples TRBV7-8 to TRBJ2-7; 9 positions match TRBD1. The TCR was taken from a female donor with ovarian cancer. The CDR3 DNA sequence: TGTGCCAGCAGCACAACGGACAGGGGTGGATACGAGCAGTACTTC. It codes for CASSTTDRGGYEQYF.